This passage covers 8 T cell receptor beta chains from one sample sequenced in a study of OX40 agonist ivuxolimab in advanced cancers. Profiling relied on immunoSEQ multiplex PCR, and the TCRdb table lists in-frame clones only, not all of them. The repertoire holds about 40,000 clones, with around 83% as singletons. The input for sequencing was CD4+ or CD8+ T cells sorted from blood, taken in a trial of the OX40 agonist ivuxolimab. Receptor source: an adult with an advanced solid tumor such as melanoma, head and neck, liver or kidney cancer.

The CDR3 region has the DNA TGTGCCAGCAGACGGTTCGACTCTGACGGGATCACAGATACGCAGTATTTT. Protein sequence: CASRRFDSDGITDTQYF. The rearrangement links TRBV7-8 to TRBJ2-3; D perhaps matches TRBD2 (5 bases). The CDR3 length is 17 residues. Germline V gene sequence: CDR1 SGHVS, CDR2 FQNEAQ. Trimming took off 6 bases at V and 2 bases at J, with 21 bases between the two ends.

V is TRBV4-2 and J is TRBJ2-7, with 7 bases that match TRBD2. Germline V CDR1 and CDR2: LGHNA, YNFKEQ. Losses at the gene ends were 4 bases for V and 0 bases for J; bases not matched to a gene: 6. The CDR3 has 15 amino acids. CDR3 bases: TGTGCCAGCAGCCCGAGGTGGGGGGGCTCCTACGAGCAGTACTTC. Amino acids: CASSPRWGGSYEQYF.

This clone was detected once. The chain uses TRBV5-6 and TRBJ1-1; D ambiguous. V shed 3 bases and J shed 1 base, with 16 bases lying between them. Germline CDR1 and CDR2: SGHDT and YYEEEE. This CDR3 contains 16 residues. The CDR3 coding sequence is TGTGCCAGCAGCTCCACCACCGGCAGCCCGAACACTGAAGCTTTCTTT. Its translation is CASSSTTGSPNTEAFF.

A single count supports this clone. This chain joins TRBV10-3 and TRBJ1-1; no reliable D call. CDR3 length: 14 residues. Trimming stripped 6 bases from V and 0 bases from J, with 11 bases between. Germline V gene data show CDR1 as ENHRY and CDR2 as SYGVKD. The CDR3 nucleotides are TGTGCCATCAGGACGGGTCAAATGAACACTGAAGCTTTCTTT. It is translated as CAIRTGQMNTEAFF.

V is TRBV19 and J is TRBJ1-1; tentatively, D is TRBD1 (5 bases). V lost 4 bases and J lost 1, with 10 bases in between. The CDR3 extends over 14 amino acids. Per the germline V gene, CDR1 is LNHDA and CDR2 is SQIVND (reference sequence). This CDR3 is CASSRQGGNTEAFF. The CDR3 coding sequence is TGTGCCAGTAGTAGGCAGGGCGGGAACACTGAAGCTTTCTTT.

The chain uses TRBV11-2 and TRBJ2-1; TRBD2 agrees at 11 bases. This CDR3 is 15 amino acids long. From germline, CDR1 is SGHAT and CDR2 FQNNGV. Trimming removed 8 bases from V and 7 bases from J; junction bases left unmatched: 10. CDR3 sequence reads: CASATGTSGSNEQFF. The CDR3 DNA sequence: TGTGCCAGCGCAACCGGGACTAGCGGATCAAATGAGCAGTTCTTC.

This chain uses TRBV7-9 with TRBJ2-5; D not certain. The CDR3 length is 10 residues. V lost 5 bases, J lost 5 bases, and 3 bases lay in between. CDR1 and CDR2 from the germline V gene are SEHNR and FQNEAQ (reference sequence). The CDR3 here is CASSAETQYF. The CDR3 coding sequence is TGTGCCAGCAGCGCGGAGACCCAGTACTTC.

This clone is a singleton in its sample. This chain connects TRBV11-2 to TRBJ2-3; D unclear. Per the germline V gene, CDR1 is SGHAT and CDR2 is FQNNGV. The V end lost 0 bases, the J end lost 4 bases, and 17 bases lay between the germline ends. The CDR3 spans 17 residues. This chain's CDR3 is CASSLDGYQDLADTQYF. As DNA, the CDR3 is TGTGCCAGCAGCTTAGACGGTTACCAGGACCTAGCAGATACGCAGTATTTT.